This T cell receptor (beta chain) was recovered during a study of blood T cell repertoires in COVID-19 (dated by TCRdb to the early 2020s). General notes on the study: The collaborator samples originated in the United States, Italy and Spain and spanned the acute and convalescent phases of COVID-19. The prospective study material was composed of cDNA or gDNA derived from T cells, B-cell-depleted T cells, or PBMCs. The dataset comprised deeply sampled blood TCRbeta repertoires from subjects exposed to, actively infected with, or recovered from COVID-19. The repertoires were released in a freely available public database intended as a resource for research on the immune response to SARS-CoV-2. The samples were drawn from two sources: the first 160 participants of the ongoing ImmuneRACE study, and about 1,300 subjects contributed by 6 global collaborators. The sample metadata nearly always contained a de-identified subject ID, COVID-19 status, age in years and sex. Where available, HLA class I and class II types were taken from metadata supplied by the sample provider and were not determined by assay-based typing.

The study at large found these results: How much clinical and demographic metadata was included differed by source and by participant, and the metadata was provided uncurated.

TCRbeta CDR3 regions were amplified from genomic DNA by means of the immunoSEQ Assay, a bias-controlled multiplex PCR. As for the authors' bioinformatics: The number of nucleated cells in each sample was estimated by amplification of reference gene primers within the assay. To quantify the absolute abundance of each unique TCRbeta CDR3 rearrangement, sequence reads were collapsed and filtered. For each sample, productive Simpson clonality was calculated by taking the square root of Simpson's diversity index across productive rearrangements. Entries here come from immuneACCESS through TCRdb and include only in-frame sequences with V and J called. Some clones fail to appear in such tables; in the studies checked, an unresolved V gene covers under half of the shortfall, and the cause of the remainder is unknown. V, J and clone size reflect that table, while D and trimming were determined from the DNA. This sample is represented by some 290,000 clones; about 90% of them were singletons. Of the sample, about 2.2% is held by the ten largest clones.

A second Seattle source provided samples from volunteer blood donors who had recovered from COVID-19. Collaborating institutions collected whole blood in K2EDTA tubes following their own protocols. Collaborator samples were shipped for TCRbeta analysis as frozen whole blood, isolated PBMCs, or DNA extracted from either sample type. The cysteine opens and the phenylalanine closes a CDR3 of 15 amino acids. The retained sequence is limited to the CDR3, 45 bases, with the frame set at the first base. Based on the germline V gene, the CDR1 and CDR2 sequences are MNHEY and SVGEGT. The junction shows trimming of 5 bases on V and 0 bases on J, and the gene matches do not reach 1 base of it. Of note for this clone: This clone's antigen is unknown. Within one base of it there is no much larger clone, and no base qualities were kept.

Material for sequencing was peripheral blood. The V and J genes are TRBV6-2 or TRBV6-3 and TRBJ2-2, with TRBD1 identical over 9 junction bases. The source is a woman between 45 and 65 years old who had recovered from COVID-19. In nucleotide form, the sequence is TGTGCCAGCAGTCGGACAGGGGCGAACACCGGGGAGCTGTTTTTT. Translation gives CASSRTGANTGELFF.